The 19 T cell receptor beta chains below were found in one sample sequenced in a study of blood T cell repertoires in COVID-19 (TCRdb year 2020). To prepare the library, the immunoSEQ multiplex PCR assay was applied. The table was pulled from immuneACCESS by TCRdb, which kept in-frame rearrangements only. Such tables lose some clones; where checked, under half of the loss comes from unresolved V genes, and the rest has no known cause. Here the sample has roughly 370,000 clones; about 87% occur a single time. Roughly 10% of the sample is taken by the ten largest. Material for sequencing was PBMCs or T cells enriched from blood (not recorded which). The receptor set was obtained from a woman aged 45-65 years who had recovered from COVID-19.

The chain joins TRBV6-4 to TRBJ2-7; 9 bases are a match to TRBD1. The trim removed 5 bases at V and 0 bases at J, leaving 5 bases unmatched. Per germline, CDR1 MRHNA and CDR2 SNTAGT. The CDR3 extends over 15 amino acids. In DNA, the CDR3 is TGTGCCAGCAGTCCCGGGACAGGGACCTCCTACGAGCAGTACTTC. It is translated as CASSPGTGTSYEQYF.

The rearrangement links TRBV6-5 to TRBJ2-3; 13 bases are a match to TRBD2. The germline V gene encodes CDR1 MNHEY and CDR2 SVGAGI. V trimming: 5 bases; J trimming: 4 bases; junction bases outside the gene matches: 3. This CDR3 region has 15 residues. CDR3 DNA sequence: TGTGCCAGCAGTCGGGGACTAGCGGGGCCAGATACGCAGTATTTT. Translating gives CASSRGLAGPDTQYF.

This chain joins TRBV6-1 and TRBJ2-7, with 7 bases that match TRBD1. This CDR3 region has 19 residues. J gave up 9 bases and V 2 bases, and 25 bases lay outside the gene matches. Per the germline V gene, CDR1 is MNHNS and CDR2 is SASEGT. This CDR3 is CASSEFSKGATGPLGVQYF. The CDR3 DNA sequence: TGTGCCAGCAGTGAATTTTCTAAGGGGGCCACAGGGCCATTAGGTGTGCAGTACTTC.

As DNA, the CDR3 is TGTGCCAGCATGGACCAGGGGGCGCGTTACAATGAGCAGTTCTTC. This translates into CASMDQGARYNEQFF. The chain recombines TRBV3-1 (or the pseudogene TRBV3-2) with TRBJ2-1; 8 bases fit TRBD1. Germline V CDR1 and CDR2: LGHDT, YNNKEL (reference sequence). The CDR3 has 15 amino acids. J gave up 4 bases and V 7 bases, and 9 bases lay outside the gene matches.

V gene TRBV7-2 combines with J gene TRBJ1-2; D gene ambiguous. Germline V gives CDR1 SGHTA, CDR2 FQGNSA. The length of the CDR3 is 13 residues. Trimming shortened V by 5 bases and J by 4 bases, and 11 bases separated the two germline ends. Written as DNA, the CDR3 is TGTGCCAGCAGCGCGGGATCTACCTATGGCTACACCTTC. It is translated as CASSAGSTYGYTF.

The chain carries TRBV3-1 (or the pseudogene TRBV3-2) and TRBJ2-1, with D maybe TRBD2 (5 bases). The CDR3 covers 13 residues. Per germline, CDR1 LGHDT and CDR2 YNNKEL (reference sequence). Trimming left V 4 bases short and J 8 bases short, with 12 bases between. The CDR3 coding sequence is TGTGCCAGCAGCCCTTGGACTGGCGATGAGCAGTTCTTC. It encodes CASSPWTGDEQFF.

The chain has TRBV15 and TRBJ1-2, with 7 positions matching TRBD1. Per the germline V gene, CDR1 is LNHNV and CDR2 is YYDKDF (reference sequence). The CDR3 contains 17 residues. Germline trimming cut 1 base from V and 1 base from J; bases unmatched to any gene: 9. The CDR3 nucleotides are TGTGCCACCAGCAGAGGGACCTCCGGGACAGTTAACTATGGCTACACCTTC. This gives the protein CATSRGTSGTVNYGYTF.

The chain uses TRBV7-9 and TRBJ1-3; possibly TRBD1 for D (5 bases). CDR3 length: 16 amino acids. Trimming left V 6 bases short and J 2 bases short, with 17 bases between. Germline CDR1 is SEHNR and CDR2 is FQNEAQ (reference sequence). The CDR3 nucleotides are TGTGCCAGCAGTCTCCTGGGACTCACGGCTGGAAACACCATATATTTT. The encoded protein is CASSLLGLTAGNTIYF.

The chain employs TRBV19 and TRBJ1-1; D remains ambiguous. V was shortened by 1 base and J by 3 bases, with 6 bases between the two germline ends. The CDR3 runs to 13 residues. The V gene's germline CDR1 is LNHDA and CDR2 SQIVND (reference sequence). CDR3 in amino acids: CASSIGHYTEAFF. CDR3 nucleotide sequence: TGTGCCAGTAGTATAGGACACTACACTGAAGCTTTCTTT.

This clone was seen only once. This rearrangement joins TRBV5-5 to TRBJ2-4, with D possibly TRBD2 on 6 matching bases. V was shortened by 6 bases and J by 0 bases, with 16 bases between the two germline ends. Germline V lookup: CDR1 SGHKS, CDR2 YYEKEE (reference sequence). The CDR3 extends over 16 amino acids. The CDR3 nucleotides read TGTGCCAGCACCCCCGGTCCGGGACTAGCCAAAAACATTCAGTACTTC. Its translation is CASTPGPGLAKNIQYF.

About this clone itself: The same CDR3 arises from other DNA sequences in this sample as well. The gene calls are TRBV11-2 and TRBJ1-1; D is unresolved. The CDR3 spans 11 residues. The V gene lost 5 bases and the J gene lost 4 bases, with 5 bases spanning the gap. Germline V gives CDR1 SGHAT, CDR2 FQNNGV. In DNA form, the CDR3 reads TGTGCCAGCAGCCCGGGCACTGAAGCTTTCTTT. Translating gives CASSPGTEAFF.

DNA of the CDR3: TGTGCCAGCAGCTTAGCCCCCCGGACAGGGACCTACGAGCAGTACTTC. Translated: CASSLAPRTGTYEQYF. This sequence joins TRBV7-9 and TRBJ2-7; 8 bases agree with TRBD1. The V segment lost 0 bases and the J segment 2 bases; nucleotides outside the gene matches: 6. Germline lookup yields CDR1 SEHNR and CDR2 FQNEAQ (reference sequence). There are 16 residues in the CDR3.

The chain links TRBV18 to TRBJ1-2, with 7 nucleotides matching TRBD1. J gave up 4 bases and V 2 bases, and 4 bases lay outside the gene matches. Germline V gene sequence: CDR1 KGHSH, CDR2 LQKENI. The CDR3 length is 14 residues. CDR3 loop: CASSPETGSYGYTF. Written as DNA, the CDR3 is TGTGCCAGCTCACCAGAGACAGGGAGCTATGGCTACACCTTC.

The J gene is TRBJ2-7, the V gene TRBV27, with TRBD1 matching over 8 bases. CDR1 is MNHEY and CDR2 is SMNVEV in the germline V gene (reference sequence). The CDR3 has 13 residues. V lost 5 bases and J lost 3; bases outside the gene matches: 3. The CDR3 sequence: CASSVDRGYEQYF. CDR3 in DNA: TGTGCCAGCAGTGTCGACAGGGGCTACGAGCAGTACTTC.

The chain joins TRBV4-3 to TRBJ1-2, with TRBD1 as a possible D gene (6 bases). Germline CDR1 reads LGHNA; CDR2 reads YSLEER. The CDR3 spans 13 residues. The V end lost 0 bases, the J end lost 8 bases, and 10 bases lay between the germline ends. The CDR3: CASSQDKRGGYTF. For the CDR3, the DNA is TGCGCCAGCAGCCAAGATAAGAGGGGGGGCTACACCTTC.

The rearrangement links TRBV6-1 to TRBJ1-4, with D hard to call. Germline lookup yields CDR1 MNHNS and CDR2 SASEGT. The ends were cut back, 1 base at V and 7 bases at J, with 10 bases in the middle. The length of the CDR3 is 14 residues. The CDR3 spells CASSEGSMSEKLFF. In nucleotides, the CDR3 is TGTGCCAGCAGTGAAGGATCTATGAGTGAAAAACTGTTTTTT.

The chain combines TRBV3-1 (or the pseudogene TRBV3-2) with TRBJ1-2; maybe TRBD1 (5 bases). V gave up 3 bases and J gave up 5 bases, with 19 bases separating them. The germline V gene encodes CDR1 LGHDT and CDR2 YNNKEL (reference sequence). This CDR3 has 16 residues. The CDR3 reads CASSHPSRGIGYGYTF. In DNA form, the CDR3 reads TGTGCCAGCAGCCATCCGAGTCGGGGGATCGGGTATGGCTACACCTTC.

The CDR3 protein is CASSPTGVGSSPLHF. The CDR3, as DNA: TGTGCCAGCAGCCCGACAGGGGTTGGTAGTTCACCCCTCCACTTT. The chain has TRBV5-4 and TRBJ1-6; 8 bases fit TRBD1. The J segment lost 9 bases and the V segment lost 4 bases, leaving 9 bases of the junction unmatched. Germline CDR1 is SGHNT and CDR2 is YYREEE (reference sequence). CDR3 length: 15 amino acids.

The rearrangement joins TRBV12-5 to TRBJ1-6; 7 bases are a match to TRBD1. Germline-derived CDR1 and CDR2 are LGHNT and FRNRAP. The CDR3 runs 14 residues. With 1 base clipped from V and 10 bases from J, the junction kept 4 bases outside the gene matches. The CDR3 protein is CASGLAQGRSPLHF. As DNA, the CDR3 is TGTGCTAGTGGTTTGGCACAGGGGCGATCACCCCTCCACTTT.